Reported below is one T cell receptor beta chain. Its antigen is unknown. No clone much larger than this one lies a single base away; base qualities are absent. The germline V gene (reference sequence) gives CDR1 as SEHNR and CDR2 as FQNEAQ. The V and J ends are trimmed by 5 bases and 4 bases, leaving 18 bases between them. The CDR3 runs 15 residues from the cysteine to the valine. Solely the CDR3 DNA is kept, with 45 bases framed from the first base. The method behind the library was the immunoSEQ multiplex PCR assay. The paper's data handling went like this. A statistical classification framework was built for diagnosing cytomegalovirus status from the catalog of TCR beta chain sequences. The source is immuneACCESS, and TCRdb retained only in-frame sequences with V and J called. Part of the clones is not carried over; for the studies checked, unresolved V genes explain less than half of this, and the remainder is unexplained. That table is the source of V, J and clone size, and D and trimming were worked out from the DNA. Counted in this sample were about 160,000 clones; approximately 90% of them appeared once. Of the sample, 3% falls within the top ten clones.

The source of the sample is a study of cytomegalovirus exposure and HLA in healthy donors (dated by TCRdb to the late 2010s). About the investigation overall: According to a later analysis, the approximately 120 validation repertoires were produced on the same platform as the approximately 690 repertoires of the first cohort. The study aimed to test whether cataloging public T cell receptors could reveal signatures of past pathogen exposure. Besides the first cohort of 550 to 750 subjects, a separate validation cohort made up of 120 different subjects was used. The study combined high-throughput TCR immunosequencing, statistical association of individual TCRs with disease status, and machine learning to predict cytomegalovirus infection status. Points the paper makes about the study in general: Subsequent analysis determined that TCRs grouped into clusters in the first cohort also showed a tendency toward co-occurrence across the roughly 120 validation repertoires, and approximately 94% of cluster scores exceeded 0. A total of fewer than 200 TCR beta chains were listed by the study as associated with cytomegalovirus. The classifier was reported to diagnose cytomegalovirus status with high specificity and sensitivity in both the original and validation cohorts. The validation cohort had no HLA typing available for a later analysis, so co-occurrence within that cohort was assessed over all 130 or so repertoires. It was suggested by the authors that the approach could potentially be generalized to other disease states and immunological phenotypes. In vitro tests confirmed that a few of the cytomegalovirus-associated TCR beta chains recognize cytomegalovirus antigens. Most TCR sequences were seen in very few donors, while some public TCRs were found in many individuals.

Donors formed part of the validation cohort, which comprised about 130 subjects and was distinct from the first cohort of several hundred subjects. This sequence was found in a man aged 18 to 30 in good health and CMV-seronegative. This chain is built from TRBV7-9 and TRBJ2-7; 7 matching bases give a weak D call of TRBD2. Sequenced: PBMCs. The nucleotides are TGTGCCAGCAGCCACGGGGGCGGGGGACAATACGAGCAGTACGTC. It translates as CASSHGGGGQYEQYV.